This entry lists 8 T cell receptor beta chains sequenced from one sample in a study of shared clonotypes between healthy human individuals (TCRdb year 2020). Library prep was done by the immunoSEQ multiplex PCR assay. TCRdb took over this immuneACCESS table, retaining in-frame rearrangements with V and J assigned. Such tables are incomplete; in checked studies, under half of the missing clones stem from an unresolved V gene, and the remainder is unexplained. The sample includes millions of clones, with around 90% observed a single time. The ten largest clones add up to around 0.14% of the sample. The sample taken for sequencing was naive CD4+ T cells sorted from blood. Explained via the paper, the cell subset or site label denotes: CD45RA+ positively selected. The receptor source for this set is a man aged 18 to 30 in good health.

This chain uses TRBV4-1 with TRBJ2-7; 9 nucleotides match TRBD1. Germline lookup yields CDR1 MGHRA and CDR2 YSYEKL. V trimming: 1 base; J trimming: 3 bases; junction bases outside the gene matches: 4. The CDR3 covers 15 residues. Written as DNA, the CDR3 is TGCGCCAGCAGCCAAGTCGGGACAGGGATCTACGAGCAGTACTTC. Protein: CASSQVGTGIYEQYF.

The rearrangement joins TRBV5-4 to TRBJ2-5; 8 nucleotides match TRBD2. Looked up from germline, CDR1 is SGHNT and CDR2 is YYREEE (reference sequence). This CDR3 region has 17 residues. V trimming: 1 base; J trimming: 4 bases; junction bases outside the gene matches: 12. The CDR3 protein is CASSLRGREGRPETQYF. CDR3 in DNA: TGTGCCAGCAGCTTGAGGGGACGGGAGGGCCGTCCAGAGACCCAGTACTTC.

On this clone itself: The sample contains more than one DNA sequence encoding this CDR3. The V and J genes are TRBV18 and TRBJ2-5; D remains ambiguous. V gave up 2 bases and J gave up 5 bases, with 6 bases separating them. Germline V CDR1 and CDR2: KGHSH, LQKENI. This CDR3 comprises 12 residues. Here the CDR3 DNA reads TGTGCCAGCTCACCAGGATCTGAGACCCAGTACTTC. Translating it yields CASSPGSETQYF.

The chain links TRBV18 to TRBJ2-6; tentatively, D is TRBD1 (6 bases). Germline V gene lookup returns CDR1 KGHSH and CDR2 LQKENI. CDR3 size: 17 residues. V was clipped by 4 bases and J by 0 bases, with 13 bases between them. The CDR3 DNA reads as TGTGCCAGCTCACTCCTTAGACAGGACTCTGGGGCCAACGTCCTGACTTTC. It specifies CASSLLRQDSGANVLTF.

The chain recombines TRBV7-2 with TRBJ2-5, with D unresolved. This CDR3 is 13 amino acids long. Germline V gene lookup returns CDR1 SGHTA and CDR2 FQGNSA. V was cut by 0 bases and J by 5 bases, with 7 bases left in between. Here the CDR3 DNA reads TGTGCCAGCAGCTTAGCGCTCGGGGAGACCCAGTACTTC. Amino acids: CASSLALGETQYF.

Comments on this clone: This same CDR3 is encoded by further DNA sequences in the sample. CDR3 nucleotides: TGTGCCAGCAGTAGTTATAATTCACCCCTCCACTTT. Encoded protein: CASSSYNSPLHF. This chain connects TRBV6-5 to TRBJ1-6; D gene unclear. The V end lost 5 bases, the J end lost 4 bases, and 3 bases lay between the germline ends. The germline V gene encodes CDR1 MNHEY and CDR2 SVGAGI. The length of the CDR3 is 12 residues.

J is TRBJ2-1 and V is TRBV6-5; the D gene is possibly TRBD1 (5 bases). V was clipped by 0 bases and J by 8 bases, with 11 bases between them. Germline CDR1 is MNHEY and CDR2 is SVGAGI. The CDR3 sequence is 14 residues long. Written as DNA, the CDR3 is TGTGCCAGCAGTTACTCCCAGGGTGTCCATGAGCAGTTCTTC. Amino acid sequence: CASSYSQGVHEQFF.

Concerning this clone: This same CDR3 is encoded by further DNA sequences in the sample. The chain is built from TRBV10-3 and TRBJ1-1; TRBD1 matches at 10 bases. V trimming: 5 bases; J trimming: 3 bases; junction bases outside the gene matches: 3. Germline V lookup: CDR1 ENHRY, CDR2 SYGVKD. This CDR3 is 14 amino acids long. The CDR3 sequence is CAISRQGADTEAFF. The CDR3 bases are TGTGCCATCAGTCGACAGGGGGCCGACACTGAAGCTTTCTTT.